The source of this T cell receptor (beta chain) is a study of HIV-infected patients and healthy controls. Notes on the study in general: Significantly higher mean Gini indices appeared in HIV-infected repertoires, possibly reflecting oligoclonality.

All unsorted peripheral T cells were captured because whole blood was used without fractionation. This clonotype was picked up a small number of times. Antigen specificity is unknown. The CDR3 runs to 14 residues. CDR1 and CDR2 (germline): DFQATT, SNEGSKA (reference sequence). V lost 4 bases, J lost 9 bases, and 8 bases stayed unmatched. Alpha and beta constant-region primers primed reverse transcription of about 0.5 ug RNA. Separate chain-specific third strand synthesis with multiplexing indices produced the alpha and beta libraries. Second strand synthesis was primed from the SP2 site. MiXCR was run by TCRdb on the 5' RACE reads, yielding one entry per CDR3 protein. This sample yields around 4,400 distinct CDR3 sequences, of which roughly 8% are seen a single time; 28% belongs to the top ten.

The rearrangement uses TRBV20-1 and TRBJ2-4; the match to TRBD2 covers 11 bases. Sequenced here: blood, sampled before antiretroviral therapy. This TCR derives from an adult with HIV infection. The CDR3 is CSATVAGGRGIQYF. The CDR3 nucleotides are TGCAGTGCTACGGTAGCGGGAGGGCGTGGCATTCAGTACTTC.